This T cell receptor beta chain was captured by sequencing in a study of response to subunit inactivated influenza vaccine. TCRdb passed the RT-PCR reads through MiXCR, listing each CDR3 protein once. Of about 570,000 distinct CDR3 sequences in the sample, about 11% were seen once. Unmatched junction bases numbered 7, after V lost 6 bases and J lost 5 bases. The CDR3 contains 17 residues. Many counts were recorded for this clonotype. The same specimen was also included in a second study, on T cells expressing NK-cell markers. From that report: Libraries used 5'RACE template switching adding universal primer site and UMIs. Also leading the CD3+CD56-NKG2C+ fraction in a handful of donors were these clonotypes. It remained uncertain whether the expanded NKG2C+ T cell clones were specific for HCMV antigens.

The sample in question was PBMCs from blood, obtained on the day of vaccination. The TCR was taken from a man aged 45 to 65 who received an inactivated influenza vaccine. The chain combines TRBV12-3 or TRBV12-4 with TRBJ2-2, with 15 bases that match TRBD2. DNA of the CDR3: TGTGCCAGCAGCCACGAGGGGACTAGCGGGAGGACCGGGGAGCTGTTTTTT. Translating gives CASSHEGTSGRTGELFF.